This TCR beta chain was sequenced for a study of cytomegalovirus exposure and HLA in healthy donors. Study-wide results and limits: Indistinguishable V segments such as TRBV6-2 and TRBV6-3 were excluded. The authors listed around 150 TCR beta chains as cytomegalovirus-associated. Per a prior analysis, the majority of TCR beta V segments were productive roughly 87% or roughly 30% of the time.

Use of 60 Vbeta and 13 Jbeta primers characterized the PCR. Libraries were prepared by immunoSEQ multiplex PCR; TCRdb keeps only in-frame clonotypes and omits some of them. Among 100,000 or so clones listed, about 78% were seen once. This clone has only a few counts. The antigen is undetermined. CDR1 SGHVS and CDR2 FNYEAQ come from the germline V gene. The CDR3 is made up of 15 amino acids. V was shortened by 2 bases and J by 2 bases, with 7 bases between the two germline ends. The clonotype comes from a man aged 25 to 40 in good health and CMV-seronegative. Sequencing was done on a sample of PBMCs. V and J are TRBV7-6 and TRBJ2-6, with D maybe TRBD2 (6 bases). The CDR3 sequence is CASSLWEAGANVLTF. The DNA of the CDR3 is TGTGCCAGCAGCTTATGGGAGGCTGGGGCCAACGTCCTGACTTTC.